The 31 T cell receptor beta chains below come from one sample, sequenced in a study of cytomegalovirus exposure and HLA in healthy donors (dated by TCRdb to 2016 to 2017). Library method: the immunoSEQ multiplex PCR assay. The immuneACCESS repertoire file appears here via TCRdb, limited to in-frame rearrangements. These files lack a portion of the clones; in checked studies, under half of the deficit traces to unresolved V genes, and the cause of the others is not known. Counted in this sample were approximately 150,000 clones; about four fifths of them appeared once. Roughly 10% of the sample is held by the ten biggest clonotypes. The sequencing input was PBMCs. The origin of the receptors is a man aged 25 to 40 in good health and CMV-seropositive.

The V and J genes are TRBV9 and TRBJ1-3; unclear D gene. CDR1 SGDLS and CDR2 YYNGEE come from the germline V gene. V was trimmed by 0 bases and J by 8 bases, leaving 15 bases between them. This CDR3 region has 15 residues. The CDR3 loop is CASSVGPDAGDTIYF. In DNA form, the CDR3 reads TGTGCCAGCAGCGTAGGGCCAGACGCCGGGGACACCATATATTTT.

This clone was counted only a few times. This sequence joins TRBV19 and TRBJ1-1, with 8 positions matching TRBD1. V lost 3 bases to trimming and J lost 7 bases; unmatched junction nucleotides: 4. The CDR3 spans 13 residues. Germline CDR1 LNHDA, CDR2 SQIVND (reference sequence). CDR3 region: CASSISGQGEAFF. The CDR3 DNA sequence: TGTGCCAGTAGTATTTCAGGACAGGGTGAAGCTTTCTTT.

The CDR3 is CASSLGLEYNEQFF. The CDR3 nucleotides are TGTGCCAGCAGCTTAGGATTAGAGTACAATGAGCAGTTCTTC. This chain uses TRBV7-2 with TRBJ2-1; D gene uncertain. Deletions cut 1 base from V and 4 bases from J, with 8 bases between. Germline V lookup: CDR1 SGHTA, CDR2 FQGNSA. CDR3 length: 14 amino acids.

J is TRBJ1-2 and V is TRBV28; TRBD1 matches 8 bases. V shed 5 bases, J shed 4 bases, and the junction held 9 bases outside the gene matches. CDR1 MDHEN and CDR2 SYDVKM come from the germline V gene. The CDR3 extends over 15 amino acids. This CDR3 reads CASSMEDRDLYGYTF. The CDR3 DNA reads as TGTGCCAGCAGTATGGAGGACAGGGACCTCTATGGCTACACCTTC.

V gene TRBV6-5 combines with J gene TRBJ2-7; possible D gene TRBD2, 5 bases. V gave up 0 bases and J gave up 4 bases, with 13 bases separating them. Germline V gene data show CDR1 as MNHEY and CDR2 as SVGAGI. The CDR3 is 15 amino acids. In DNA, the CDR3 is TGTGCCAGCAGTTACTCCGAGGAGAGGGTGTACGAGCAGTACTTC. Its protein product is CASSYSEERVYEQYF.

This clone was detected once. The CDR3 DNA follows: TGTGCCAGTAGTATAGCCTTTACAGGGGGCTTTGCCAACGTCCTGACTTTC. Amino acids: CASSIAFTGGFANVLTF. The chain links TRBV19 to TRBJ2-6, with 9 bases fitting TRBD1. V dropped 1 base and J dropped 7; count of bases not matched to a gene: 8. Germline CDR1 LNHDA, CDR2 SQIVND (reference sequence). This CDR3 has 17 residues.

The V call is TRBV9, the J call TRBJ2-2; 9 bases match TRBD2. This CDR3 region has 16 residues. After removal of 0 bases from V and 0 bases from J, the junction contained 0 bases not matched to a gene. Germline V gene lookup returns CDR1 SGDLS and CDR2 YYNGEE. The CDR3: CASSVASGANTGELFF. The DNA of the CDR3 is TGTGCCAGCAGCGTAGCTAGCGGGGCGAACACCGGGGAGCTGTTTTTT.

This clone was detected only once. This chain links TRBV9 with TRBJ2-4; 8 nucleotides align to TRBD2. This CDR3 has 14 residues. Per germline, CDR1 SGDLS and CDR2 YYNGEE. The V and J ends lost 2 bases and 6 bases, in that order; junction bases with no gene match: 4. The CDR3, as DNA: TGTGCCAGCAGCGTGGCGGGGGGCGGAAACATTCAGTACTTC. It codes for CASSVAGGGNIQYF. Filled out from reference TRBV9 and TRBJ2-4, the complete variable domain reads DSGVTQTPKHLITATGQRVTLRCSPRSGDLSVYWYQQSLDQGLQFLIQYYNGEERAKGNILERFSAQQFPDLHSELNLSSLELGDSALYFCASSVAGGGNIQYFGAGTRLSVL.

V and J are TRBV30 and TRBJ1-1, with TRBD1 matching 9 bases. The V gene end was trimmed by 2 bases and the J gene end by 5 bases; junction bases not matched to a gene: 6. Per germline, CDR1 GTSNPN and CDR2 SVGIG (reference sequence). The CDR3 is 14 residues long. CDR3 bases: TGTGCCTGGAGTCGAGGACAGGGGCGAACTGAAGCTTTCTTT. This gives the protein CAWSRGQGRTEAFF.

The J gene is TRBJ2-1, the V gene TRBV28, with D perhaps matching TRBD2 (5 bases). Germline V lookup: CDR1 MDHEN, CDR2 SYDVKM. The CDR3 has 15 residues. Trimming cost V 1 base and J 4 bases, with 11 bases left between them. CDR3 sequence reads: CASSLSGVPYNEQFF. Here the CDR3 DNA reads TGTGCCAGCAGTTTATCCGGGGTTCCATACAATGAGCAGTTCTTC.

The V gene is TRBV5-4, the J gene TRBJ2-1; 8 positions agree with TRBD2. This CDR3 contains 15 residues. Trimming cost V 4 bases and J 8 bases; bases outside gene matches: 11. Germline V gene sequence: CDR1 SGHNT, CDR2 YYREEE (reference sequence). The CDR3 bases are TGTGCCAGCAGCCTTCCGGGACTAGATGATCATGAGCAGTTCTTC. It yields the protein CASSLPGLDDHEQFF.

The V gene is TRBV5-4, the J gene TRBJ2-3; TRBD2 agrees at 12 bases. The CDR3 has 20 amino acids. CDR1 is SGHNT, CDR2 YYREEE, per germline (reference sequence). The junction had 18 bases not matched to a gene; V was cut back by 5 bases and J by 2 bases. CDR3 in amino acids: CASRSAHLTSGRNHTDTQYF. In DNA, the CDR3 is TGTGCCAGCAGATCCGCCCATCTTACTAGCGGGAGGAACCACACAGATACGCAGTATTTT. Drawing the rest from reference TRBV5-4 and TRBJ2-3, the complete variable domain is ETGVTQSPTHLIKTRGQQVTLRCSSQSGHNTVSWYQQALGQGPQFIFQYYREEENGRGNFPPRFSGLQFPNYSSELNVNALELDDSALYLCASRSAHLTSGRNHTDTQYFGPGTRLTVL.

The chain uses TRBV30 and TRBJ1-1, with D possibly being TRBD1 (6 bases). Trimming left V 4 bases short and J 7 bases short, with 10 bases between. The V gene's germline CDR1 is GTSNPN and CDR2 SVGIG (reference sequence). The CDR3 covers 11 residues. Written as DNA, the CDR3 is TGTGCCTGGAAGGGGGAGTTTGAAGCTTTCTTT. Translating it yields CAWKGEFEAFF.

The chain joins TRBV15 to TRBJ1-2; the match to TRBD1 covers 9 bases. Germline V gene sequence: CDR1 LNHNV, CDR2 YYDKDF (reference sequence). Germline trimming cut 3 bases from V and 6 bases from J; bases unmatched to any gene: 2. This CDR3 comprises 13 residues. The CDR3 protein is CATSRDRGNGYTF. For the CDR3, the DNA is TGTGCCACCAGCAGGGACAGGGGTAATGGCTACACCTTC. Filled out from reference TRBV15 and TRBJ1-2, the complete variable domain reads DAMVIQNPRYQVTQFGKPVTLSCSQTLNHNVMYWYQQKSSQAPKLLFHYYDKDFNNEADTPDNFQSRRPNTSFCFLDIRSPGLGDTAMYLCATSRDRGNGYTFGSGTRLTVV.

The chain is built from TRBV6-5 and TRBJ1-5; D uncertain. Between the trimmed V and J ends, which lost 6 bases and 2 bases, there was a span of 14 bases. The germline V gene encodes CDR1 MNHEY and CDR2 SVGAGI. This CDR3 is built from 15 residues. The CDR3 protein is CASRGGGYGNQPQHF. The CDR3 DNA sequence: TGTGCCAGCAGGGGCGGAGGATATGGCAATCAGCCCCAGCATTTT.

This clone has only one observation. The J gene is TRBJ2-5, the V gene TRBV2; 10 nucleotides align to TRBD2. Germline-derived CDR1 and CDR2 are SNHLY and FYNNEI. J gave up 4 bases and V 11 bases, and 4 bases lay outside the gene matches. There are 12 residues in the CDR3. The CDR3 DNA follows: TGTGCCGCCAGGACTAGCGGAGAGACCCAGTACTTC. Its protein is CAARTSGETQYF.

V usage is TRBV10-2 and J usage is TRBJ2-7; maybe TRBD1 (5 bases). The CDR3 is made up of 15 amino acids. V lost 2 bases to trimming and J lost 0 bases, with 11 bases between them. Germline assignment: CDR1 WSHSY and CDR2 SAAADI. CDR3 sequence (DNA): TGCGCCAGCAGTGAGCAGGACATACTCTCCTACGAGCAGTACTTC. This codes for CASSEQDILSYEQYF.

CDR3 region: CAARGEGIGQPQHF. The CDR3 nucleotides are TGTGCCGCCAGAGGGGAGGGGATCGGCCAGCCCCAGCATTTT. The chain is built from TRBV10-3 and TRBJ1-5, with a tentative D call TRBD1 (5 bases). This CDR3 has 14 amino acids. Germline-derived CDR1 and CDR2 are ENHRY and SYGVKD. Trimming stripped 11 bases from V and 7 bases from J, with 21 bases between.

V usage is TRBV7-2 and J usage is TRBJ2-7, with 8 bases lining up with TRBD1. Trimming removed 2 bases from V and 3 bases from J; junction bases left unmatched: 6. The germline CDR1 and CDR2 sequences are SGHTA and FQGNSA. The CDR3 contains 15 residues. Written as DNA, the CDR3 is TGTGCCAGCAGCTTATATTGGACAGGGAGCTACGAGCAGTACTTC. It translates to CASSLYWTGSYEQYF.

The V call is TRBV27, the J call TRBJ2-5; 9 nucleotides match TRBD1. V lost 4 bases to trimming and J lost 5 bases; unmatched junction nucleotides: 11. Germline CDR1 reads MNHEY; CDR2 reads SMNVEV (reference sequence). The CDR3 consists of 16 residues. CDR3 amino acids: CASSSTTGGFRETQYF. The CDR3 DNA is TGTGCCAGCAGTTCAACAACAGGGGGCTTTAGGGAGACCCAGTACTTC.

This clone was counted many times. The gene calls are TRBV30 and TRBJ2-3, with TRBD2 matching over 9 bases. The V and J ends lost 2 bases and 4 bases, in that order; junction bases with no gene match: 10. CDR1 is GTSNPN, CDR2 SVGIG, per germline (reference sequence). The CDR3 contains 16 residues. The CDR3 region is CAWSPWRGGRADTQYF. CDR3 sequence (DNA): TGTGCCTGGAGTCCATGGCGGGGGGGCAGGGCAGATACGCAGTATTTT.

This chain joins TRBV7-9 and TRBJ1-2; D uncertain. CDR1 and CDR2 from the germline V gene are SEHNR and FQNEAQ (reference sequence). Trimming removed 5 bases at V and 4 bases at J, with 23 bases between. The CDR3 consists of 17 residues. Written as DNA, the CDR3 is TGTGCCAGCAGCCCTCTCCTTGATGGGCGTTCCCTCTATGGCTACACCTTC. Its translation: CASSPLLDGRSLYGYTF.

This clone was seen a few times. CDR3 sequence: CASSWGGQGISPLHF. In DNA, the CDR3 is TGTGCCAGCAGCTGGGGTGGACAGGGTATTTCACCCCTCCACTTT. The chain is built from TRBV11-2 and TRBJ1-6; 8 bases line up with TRBD1. The CDR3 has 15 residues. Germline lookup yields CDR1 SGHAT and CDR2 FQNNGV. V gave up 4 bases and J gave up 9 bases; unmatched junction bases: 8.

This clone was seen just once. As DNA, the CDR3 is TGTGCCAGCAGCCGAGTCTATGGCTACACCTTC. It specifies CASSRVYGYTF. J is TRBJ1-2 and V is TRBV28; no clear D gene. This CDR3 comprises 11 residues. V lost 6 bases and J 4 bases, leaving 6 bases between the germline ends. Germline CDR1 reads MDHEN; CDR2 reads SYDVKM.

The J gene is TRBJ2-1, the V gene TRBV9; D not resolved. The CDR3 runs to 14 residues. The germline V and J ends were trimmed by 0 bases and 0 bases, with 4 bases remaining between them. Germline V gene sequence: CDR1 SGDLS, CDR2 YYNGEE. CDR3 coding DNA: TGTGCCAGCAGCGTAGCTCCCTCCTACAATGAGCAGTTCTTC. It is translated as CASSVAPSYNEQFF.

The chain couples TRBV29-1 to TRBJ1-5; TRBD1 is a possible D gene (6 bases). The V end lost 4 bases, the J end lost 3 bases, and 13 bases lay between the germline ends. CDR1 and CDR2 from the germline V gene are SQVTM and ANQGSEA. The CDR3 spans 14 residues. The CDR3 DNA is TGCAGCGTTGGAGGGCAGGGACACAATCAGCCCCAGCATTTT. Its protein product is CSVGGQGHNQPQHF.

This clone was seen just once. The chain carries TRBV28 and TRBJ1-3; possibly TRBD1 for D (5 bases). Germline lookup yields CDR1 MDHEN and CDR2 SYDVKM. V lost 10 bases to trimming and J lost 0 bases, with 16 bases between them. This CDR3 contains 15 residues. The CDR3 loop is CATARGTFSGNTIYF. The CDR3 nucleotides read TGTGCCACCGCTCGGGGGACGTTCTCTGGAAACACCATATATTTT.

This chain links TRBV13 with TRBJ1-5; 8 bases line up with TRBD1. V dropped 3 bases and J dropped 7; count of bases not matched to a gene: 8. The CDR3 is made up of 15 amino acids. The V gene's germline CDR1 is PRHDT and CDR2 FYEKMQ (reference sequence). The CDR3 sequence: CASSFAGGAGQPQHF. The CDR3 DNA follows: TGTGCCAGCAGCTTTGCAGGGGGCGCGGGGCAGCCCCAGCATTTT. Full variable domain (rest looked up from reference TRBV13 and TRBJ1-5): AAGVIQSPRHLIKEKRETATLKCYPIPRHDTVYWYQQGPGQDPQFLISFYEKMQSDKGSIPDRFSAQQFSDYHSELNMSSLELGDSALYFCASSFAGGAGQPQHFGDGTRLSIL.

This clone was counted a single time. The gene calls are TRBV4-3 and TRBJ2-4, with 10 bases identical to TRBD2. The V gene's germline CDR1 is LGHNA and CDR2 YSLEER. V gave up 3 bases and J gave up 1 base; unmatched junction bases: 12. CDR3 length: 19 amino acids. The CDR3 nucleotides are TGCGCCAGCAGCCAGGAAGCGGGGGGGCTCAGGTTGGCCAAAAACATTCAGTACTTC. Translation: CASSQEAGGLRLAKNIQYF.

The chain uses TRBV7-6 and TRBJ1-1, with TRBD1 matching 9 bases. Per germline, CDR1 SGHVS and CDR2 FNYEAQ. The ends lost 5 bases at V and 0 bases at J; junction bases unmatched: 1. The CDR3 has 14 amino acids. CDR3 coding DNA: TGTGCCAGCAGCCGGGACAGGGTGAACACTGAAGCTTTCTTT. Protein sequence: CASSRDRVNTEAFF.

V and J are TRBV6-1 and TRBJ2-7, with TRBD2 matching 13 bases. The trim removed 6 bases at V and 3 bases at J, leaving 2 bases unmatched. Germline V gene sequence: CDR1 MNHNS, CDR2 SASEGT. This CDR3 spans 14 amino acids. The CDR3 nucleotides read TGTGCCAGCAGCTGGACTAGCGGGAGCTACGAGCAGTACTTC. Its translation is CASSWTSGSYEQYF.